The 3 T cell receptor beta chains below come from one sample, sequenced in a study of vaccination and CD4 T cells after COVID-19. Treatment given: roughly 11-day PBMC culture with coronavirus spike peptide pools or control peptides (ViraFEST assay). The study sequenced cultured CD4+ T cell DNA using the Oncomine TCR Beta short-read assay. Using its own MiXCR run on the PCR reads, TCRdb lists one record per CDR3 protein. The data show 1,500 to 2,000 distinct CDR3 sequences, around 50% seen once. Antigens of these TCRs are unknown. The sample was CD4+ T cells from blood, cultured in vitro, taken after SARS-CoV-2 vaccination. These receptors were collected from a human donor who had recovered from COVID-19.

This clonotype was observed a few times. The gene calls are TRBV19 and TRBJ1-2; 8 nucleotides align to TRBD1. V lost 6 bases and J lost 5; bases outside the gene matches: 8. CDR1 LNHDA and CDR2 SQIVND come from the germline V gene (reference sequence). The CDR3 consists of 14 residues. Written as DNA, the CDR3 is TGTGCCAGTAGCCAATTCGACAGGGGATATGGCTACACCTTC. It is translated as CASSQFDRGYGYTF.

The genes are TRBV11-3 and TRBJ2-5; 11 positions agree with TRBD1. Germline trimming cut 5 bases from V and 1 base from J; bases unmatched to any gene: 6. This CDR3 spans 16 amino acids. Germline V gives CDR1 SGHNT, CDR2 YENEEA. For the CDR3, the DNA is TGTGCCAGCAGCGCCTCCGGGACAGGGGGCCAAGAGACCCAGTACTTC. It specifies CASSASGTGGQETQYF.

The chain links TRBV28 to TRBJ1-5; tentatively, D is TRBD1 (6 bases). The V gene's germline CDR1 is MDHEN and CDR2 SYDVKM. The CDR3 has 16 amino acids. Trimming removed 6 bases from V and 4 bases from J, with 19 bases in between. CDR3 protein: CASSGGRTGSNQPQHF. CDR3 sequence (DNA): TGTGCCAGCAGCGGCGGCCGCACAGGGTCGAATCAGCCCCAGCATTTT.